This passage covers 19 T cell receptor beta chains from one sample sequenced in a study of T cell changes during pregnancy in multiple sclerosis. Sequencing was performed with immunoSEQ multiplex PCR; in TCRdb, only in-frame clones are kept and a portion is missing. Of about 47,000 clones in the sample, 85% to 90% are singletons; the top ten hold roughly 8%. Material: CD8+ T cells from peripheral blood mononuclear cells, obtained in the second trimester of pregnancy. Receptor source: a female donor with multiple sclerosis, enrolled in a pregnancy study.

This clone was observed a single time. This chain links TRBV11-2 with TRBJ2-1; 8 bases are shared with TRBD2. The CDR3 runs to 14 residues. V dropped 6 bases and J dropped 5; count of bases not matched to a gene: 6. In germline, CDR1 is SGHAT, CDR2 FQNNGV. CDR3 protein: CASRLSGADNEQFF. The DNA for the CDR3 is TGTGCCAGCAGACTTAGCGGGGCTGACAATGAGCAGTTCTTC. Combining the CDR3 with reference TRBV11-2 and TRBJ2-1 gives the whole variable domain EAGVAQSPRYKIIEKRQSVAFWCNPISGHATLYWYQQILGQGPKLLIQFQNNGVVDDSQLPKDRFSAERLKGVDSTLKIQPAKLEDSAVYLCASRLSGADNEQFFGPGTRLTVL.

The chain is built from TRBV27 and TRBJ1-2, with TRBD1 matching 7 bases. The CDR3 is made up of 15 amino acids. V was pared by 0 bases and J by 6 bases, with 7 bases of the junction left unmatched. CDR1 and CDR2 (germline): MNHEY, SMNVEV (reference sequence). The DNA for the CDR3 is TGTGCCAGCAGTTTATCAACGACAGGGTATAATGGCTACACCTTC. Its protein is CASSLSTTGYNGYTF.

The V call is TRBV28, the J call TRBJ1-1, with TRBD1 identical over 10 bases. Losses at the gene ends were 3 bases for V and 7 bases for J; bases not matched to a gene: 11. Germline V lookup: CDR1 MDHEN, CDR2 SYDVKM. The CDR3 totals 16 residues. DNA of the CDR3: TGTGCCAGCAGTTTTGCCCTGACAGGGGGCGCCGGTGAAGCTTTCTTT. As protein: CASSFALTGGAGEAFF. The whole variable domain, remainder taken from reference TRBV28 and TRBJ1-1, is DVKVTQSSRYLVKRTGEKVFLECVQDMDHENMFWYRQDPGLGLRLIYFSYDVKMKEKGDIPEGYSVSREKKERFSLILESASTNQTSMYLCASSFALTGGAGEAFFGQGTRLTVV.

The chain links TRBV9 to TRBJ2-1; D perhaps matches TRBD2 (7 bases). This CDR3 comprises 15 residues. CDR1 and CDR2 from the germline V gene are SGDLS and YYNGEE. The V end lost 0 bases, the J end lost 3 bases, and 10 bases lay between the germline ends. DNA for the CDR3: TGTGCCAGCAGCGTAGAGGGGGGGCTCTACAATGAGCAGTTCTTC. It encodes CASSVEGGLYNEQFF.

This clone was observed a handful of times. CDR3 region: CASSLTGNTEAFF. CDR3 DNA: TGTGCCAGCAGCTTAACAGGGAACACTGAAGCTTTCTTT. This chain uses TRBV7-8 with TRBJ1-1; perhaps TRBD1 as D (5 bases). There are 13 residues in the CDR3. V lost 2 bases and J lost 1, with 5 bases in between. Looked up from germline, CDR1 is SGHVS and CDR2 is FQNEAQ.

The chain links TRBV27 to TRBJ2-7; 9 bases agree with TRBD1. Unmatched junction bases numbered 7, after V lost 4 bases and J lost 6 bases. Per germline, CDR1 MNHEY and CDR2 SMNVEV (reference sequence). The CDR3 consists of 14 residues. CDR3 coding DNA: TGTGCCAGCAGTTGGACGGGGACAGGGCCCGAGCAGTACTTC. It translates to CASSWTGTGPEQYF.

The J gene is TRBJ1-2, the V gene TRBV28, with TRBD1 identical over 10 bases. CDR1 is MDHEN and CDR2 is SYDVKM in the germline V gene. Trimming cost V 4 bases and J 6 bases; bases outside gene matches: 5. CDR3 size: 14 residues. This CDR3 is CASSYGTGDHGYTF. DNA of the CDR3: TGTGCCAGCAGTTACGGGACAGGGGACCATGGCTACACCTTC.

V usage is TRBV6-5 and J usage is TRBJ1-5, with TRBD1 matching over 8 bases. J was trimmed by 5 bases and V by 6 bases; bases with no gene match: 9. The germline V gene has CDR1 MNHEY and CDR2 SVGAGI. The CDR3 consists of 15 residues. CDR3 DNA: TGTGCCAGCAGACTAGGACAGGGTTCCCATCAGCCCCAGCATTTT. Protein sequence: CASRLGQGSHQPQHF.

The CDR3 bases are TGTGCCAGCACCGCCGAGCAGGGGGACTATGGCTACACCTTC. Translating it yields CASTAEQGDYGYTF. The rearrangement links TRBV6-1 to TRBJ1-2, with 7 bases aligning to TRBD1. This CDR3 region has 14 residues. CDR1 and CDR2 from the germline V gene are MNHNS and SASEGT. Trimming removed 7 bases from V and 3 bases from J; junction bases left unmatched: 8.

This rearrangement joins TRBV7-9 to TRBJ1-1; D is unclear. The CDR3 length is 14 residues. Trimming removed 5 bases from V and 6 bases from J, with 16 bases in between. Germline CDR1 SEHNR, CDR2 FQNEAQ (reference sequence). The CDR3 DNA sequence: TGTGCCAGCAGCGATATGAGGGTCGAAGCTGAAGCTTTCTTT. Amino acids: CASSDMRVEAEAFF.

The chain combines TRBV19 with TRBJ2-5; D gene uncertain. Germline V lookup: CDR1 LNHDA, CDR2 SQIVND (reference sequence). The CDR3 has 15 amino acids. The V end was cut by 5 bases, the J end by 1 base, with 14 bases between. CDR3 loop: CASSPSPGSQETQYF. In DNA form, the CDR3 reads TGTGCCAGTAGTCCCAGTCCAGGTAGCCAAGAGACCCAGTACTTC.

The sample holds one count of this clone. This chain links TRBV7-8 with TRBJ2-3; D uncertain. The germline gives CDR1 SGHVS, CDR2 FQNEAQ. The CDR3 runs 12 residues. V was shortened by 4 bases and J by 7 bases, with 9 bases between the two germline ends. CDR3 sequence: CASSSDSYTQYF. DNA of the CDR3: TGTGCCAGCAGCTCCGACTCCTATACGCAGTATTTT.

This rearrangement joins TRBV9 to TRBJ2-1, with D possibly being TRBD2 (5 bases). The CDR3 loop spans 17 amino acids. V lost 0 bases and J lost 9, with 22 bases in between. The V gene's germline CDR1 is SGDLS and CDR2 YYNGEE. The CDR3 loop is CASSVDFSDWSTIEQFF. DNA for the CDR3: TGTGCCAGCAGCGTAGATTTCTCGGACTGGAGTACCATTGAGCAGTTCTTC. The full variable domain, completed using reference TRBV9 and TRBJ2-1, is DSGVTQTPKHLITATGQRVTLRCSPRSGDLSVYWYQQSLDQGLQFLIQYYNGEERAKGNILERFSAQQFPDLHSELNLSSLELGDSALYFCASSVDFSDWSTIEQFFGPGTRLTVL.

The gene calls are TRBV5-6 and TRBJ1-4; no reliable D call. Germline CDR1 and CDR2: SGHDT and YYEEEE. The CDR3 has 14 residues. V lost 1 base and J 7 bases, leaving 11 bases between the germline ends. CDR3 DNA: TGTGCCAGCAGCTTGTCGACCTGGAGTGAAAAACTGTTTTTT. Its translation is CASSLSTWSEKLFF.

The CDR3 sequence is CATGTGTEAFF. DNA of the CDR3: TGTGCCACAGGGACAGGTACTGAAGCTTTCTTT. The chain recombines TRBV19 with TRBJ1-1; 8 bases align to TRBD1. In germline, CDR1 is LNHDA, CDR2 SQIVND (reference sequence). After removal of 10 bases from V and 5 bases from J, the junction contained 3 bases not matched to a gene. The CDR3 loop spans 11 amino acids.

V is TRBV6-4 and J is TRBJ2-1; D is ambiguous. V gave up 4 bases and J gave up 9 bases, with 13 bases separating them. The length of the CDR3 is 13 residues. Germline V gives CDR1 MRHNA, CDR2 SNTAGT. The CDR3 is CASSAGGEGEQFF. The CDR3 region has the DNA TGTGCCAGCAGTGCTGGCGGAGAAGGTGAGCAGTTCTTC.

This clone appeared once. The chain links TRBV4-1 to TRBJ2-6; perhaps TRBD1 as D (6 bases). The CDR3 length is 14 residues. CDR1 and CDR2 (germline): MGHRA, YSYEKL. V gave up 5 bases and J gave up 4 bases, with 9 bases separating them. The CDR3 loop reads CASSSGAGANVLTF. The CDR3 DNA is TGCGCCAGCAGCTCAGGGGCCGGGGCCAACGTCCTGACTTTC.

This clone was recorded once. The rearrangement joins TRBV6-1 to TRBJ2-3, with 11 positions matching TRBD1. Germline CDR1 MNHNS, CDR2 SASEGT. This CDR3 is built from 16 residues. With 1 base clipped from V and 4 bases from J, the junction kept 4 bases outside the gene matches. CDR3 residues: CASSEGTGGMSDTQYF. CDR3 nucleotides: TGTGCCAGCAGTGAAGGGACAGGGGGCATGTCAGATACGCAGTATTTT.

This chain connects TRBV6-6 to TRBJ2-7, with a weak D call TRBD2 (7 bases). Germline V lookup: CDR1 MNHNY, CDR2 SVGAGI (reference sequence). The CDR3 length is 15 residues. V dropped 7 bases and J dropped 2 bases, with 18 bases sitting between them. CDR3: CASTESGGAAYEQYF. CDR3 in DNA: TGTGCCAGCACTGAAAGTGGGGGGGCCGCCTACGAGCAGTACTTC.